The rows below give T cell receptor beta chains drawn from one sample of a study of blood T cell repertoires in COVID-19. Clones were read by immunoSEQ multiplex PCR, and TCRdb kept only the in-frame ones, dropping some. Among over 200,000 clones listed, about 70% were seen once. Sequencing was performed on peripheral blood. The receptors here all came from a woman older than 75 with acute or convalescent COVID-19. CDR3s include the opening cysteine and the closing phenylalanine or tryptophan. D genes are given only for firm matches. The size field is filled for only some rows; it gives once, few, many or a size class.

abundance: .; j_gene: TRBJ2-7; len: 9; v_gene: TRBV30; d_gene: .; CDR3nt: TGTGCCGGAGGTTACGAGCAGTACTTC; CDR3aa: CAGGYEQYF
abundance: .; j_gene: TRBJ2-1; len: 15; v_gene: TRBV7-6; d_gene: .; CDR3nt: TGTGCCAGCAGCTTAGGCGGCCCCGGGTCCGATGAGCAGTTCTTC; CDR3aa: CASSLGGPGSDEQFF
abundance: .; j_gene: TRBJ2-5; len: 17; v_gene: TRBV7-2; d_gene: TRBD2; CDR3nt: TGTGCCAGCAGCTTAGCGGCTAGCGGGGGTTTGCGGCAGACCCAGTACTTC; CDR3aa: CASSLAASGGLRQTQYF
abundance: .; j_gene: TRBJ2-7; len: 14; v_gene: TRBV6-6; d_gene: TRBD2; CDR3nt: TGTGCCAGCAGATCCGGGACTAGTCTTACCGAGCAGTACTTC; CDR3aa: CASRSGTSLTEQYF
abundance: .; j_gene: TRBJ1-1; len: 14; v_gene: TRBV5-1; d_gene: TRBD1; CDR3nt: TGCGCCAGCAGCTTACAGGGGGGATGGACTGAAGCTTTCTTT; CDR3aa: CASSLQGGWTEAFF
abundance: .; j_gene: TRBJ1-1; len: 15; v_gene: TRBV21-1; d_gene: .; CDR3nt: TGTGCCAGCAGGGACAGGCAGACTGTGAACACTGAAGCTTTCTTT; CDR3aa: CASRDRQTVNTEAFF
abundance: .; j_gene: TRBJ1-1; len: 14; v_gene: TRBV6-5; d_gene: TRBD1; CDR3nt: TGTGCCAGCACCCCCCGGGCAGGGGGCACTGAAGCTTTCTTT; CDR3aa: CASTPRAGGTEAFF
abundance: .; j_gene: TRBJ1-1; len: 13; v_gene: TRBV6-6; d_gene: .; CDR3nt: TGTGCCAGCACTGCGAGCCTAGGCACTGAAGCTTTCTTT; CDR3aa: CASTASLGTEAFF
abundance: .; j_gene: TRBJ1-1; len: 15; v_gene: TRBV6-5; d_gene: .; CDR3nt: TGTGCCAGCAGTCAAACGAGGCGGTCGAACACTGAAGCTTTCTTT; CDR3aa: CASSQTRRSNTEAFF
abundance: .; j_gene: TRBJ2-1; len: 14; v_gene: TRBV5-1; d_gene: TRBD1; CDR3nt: TGCGCCAGCCGAGGACAGGGCTTATACAATGAGCAGTTCTTC; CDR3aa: CASRGQGLYNEQFF
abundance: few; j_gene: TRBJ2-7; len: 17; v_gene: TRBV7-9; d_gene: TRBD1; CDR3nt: TGTGCCAGCAGCCTAAATCAACCGGGACAGGGGGCTTACGAGCAGTACTTC; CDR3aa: CASSLNQPGQGAYEQYF
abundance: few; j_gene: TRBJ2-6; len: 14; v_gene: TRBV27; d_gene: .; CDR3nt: TGTGCCAGCAGTTCTAACTCTGGGGCCAACGTCCTGACTTTC; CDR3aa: CASSSNSGANVLTF
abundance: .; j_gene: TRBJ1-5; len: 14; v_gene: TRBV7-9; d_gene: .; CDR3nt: TGTGCCAGCAGCGGGAGACAGGAGCGCCAGCCCCAGCATTTT; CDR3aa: CASSGRQERQPQHF
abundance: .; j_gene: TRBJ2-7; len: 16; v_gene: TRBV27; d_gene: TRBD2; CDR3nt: TGTGCCAGCAGCCCGACTAGCGGGGGGTCACCTCTCGAGCAGTACTTC; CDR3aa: CASSPTSGGSPLEQYF
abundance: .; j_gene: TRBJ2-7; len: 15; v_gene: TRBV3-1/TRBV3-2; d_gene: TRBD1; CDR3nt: TGTGCCAGCAGCCAAAAAACCGGGACAGGGGGCGCGCAGTACTTC; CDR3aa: CASSQKTGTGGAQYF